Listed below are T cell receptor beta chains from one sample, sequenced in a study of cytomegalovirus exposure and HLA in healthy donors. Some clones are missing from TCRdb's copy, which holds only in-frame ones; the method was immunoSEQ multiplex PCR. This table has about 160,000 clones, roughly 84% appearing once. Sample: PBMCs. The receptors shown here come from a woman aged 18 to 35 in good health and CMV-seronegative. The CDR3 runs from the conserved cysteine through the conserved F or W. A D gene is named only where the DNA matches it firmly. Part of the rows lack a size; the others show once, few, many or a class for expanded clones.

TRBV2,-,TRBJ1-1,-,CASSRTGITEAFF,TGTGCCAGCAGTAGAACAGGGATTACTGAAGCTTTCTTT
TRBV5-1,-,TRBJ2-6,few,CASSLVRDSGANVLTF,TGCGCCAGCAGCTTGGTGCGGGACTCTGGGGCCAACGTCCTGACTTTC
TRBV6-1,-,TRBJ2-7,-,CASSEAGHFNEQYF,TGTGCCAGCAGTGAAGCGGGACATTTTAACGAGCAGTACTTC
TRBV13,-,TRBJ1-4,-,CASSQRQSATNEKLFF,TGTGCCAGCAGCCAACGACAGTCCGCAACTAATGAAAAACTGTTTTTT
TRBV19,-,TRBJ1-3,-,CASSKQGVSGNTIYF,TGTGCCAGTAGTAAGCAAGGGGTATCTGGAAACACCATATATTTT
TRBV28,-,TRBJ1-1,-,CASSSGGVQAWGTEAFF,TGTGCCAGCAGTTCCGGGGGAGTCCAAGCCTGGGGCACTGAAGCTTTCTTT
TRBV18,-,TRBJ2-7,once,CASSPLGQSYEQYF,TGTGCCAGCTCACCACTCGGACAGTCCTACGAGCAGTACTTC
TRBV7-7,TRBD1,TRBJ2-3,-,CASSPGTGRADTQYF,TGTGCTAGCAGCCCCGGGACAGGGAGGGCAGATACGCAGTATTTT
TRBV11-3,-,TRBJ2-3,-,CASSQASDNTDTQYF,TGTGCCAGCAGCCAGGCATCAGACAACACAGATACGCAGTATTTT
TRBV9,TRBD2,TRBJ2-3,-,CASSFSGGAADTQYF,TGTGCCAGCAGCTTTAGCGGGGGGGCGGCAGATACGCAGTATTTT
TRBV14,-,TRBJ2-7,-,CASSQVARSSYEQYF,TGTGCCAGCAGCCAAGTTGCCAGAAGCTCCTACGAGCAGTACTTC
TRBV27,TRBD1,TRBJ2-2,-,CASSLIQGRGLEELFF,TGTGCCAGCAGCCTTATACAGGGGCGAGGGTTGGAGGAGCTGTTTTTT
TRBV6-5,-,TRBJ1-2,-,CASSYSKTGSYGYTF,TGTGCCAGCAGTTACTCCAAAACAGGGAGCTATGGCTACACCTTC
TRBV27,TRBD1,TRBJ2-7,-,CASTPRQGALLGEQYF,TGTGCCAGCACCCCGAGACAGGGGGCGCTGTTGGGGGAGCAGTACTTC
TRBV5-1,TRBD1,TRBJ2-7,-,CASSWGTVGTEQYF,TGCGCCAGCAGCTGGGGGACAGTCGGTACCGAGCAGTACTTC
TRBV6-5,TRBD2,TRBJ2-7,-,CASSSRGLAGTYEQYF,TGTGCCAGCAGTTCCCGGGGACTAGCGGGGACCTACGAGCAGTACTTC
TRBV9,-,TRBJ1-2,-,CASSVDRDYGYTF,TGTGCCAGCAGCGTAGACAGGGACTATGGCTACACCTTC
TRBV6-1,TRBD2,TRBJ2-7,once,CASSDSLAGLEMQYF,TGTGCCAGCAGTGACAGCCTAGCGGGGTTGGAGATGCAGTACTTC
TRBV9,TRBD1,TRBJ1-1,-,CASPHRGINTEAFF,TGTGCCAGCCCCCACAGGGGGATAAACACTGAAGCTTTCTTT
TRBV2,TRBD2,TRBJ2-3,once,CASILAGNTQYF,TGTGCCAGCATACTAGCGGGTAATACGCAGTATTTT
TRBV9,-,TRBJ1-4,-,CASSVAGADNEKLFF,TGTGCCAGCAGCGTAGCAGGGGCCGATAATGAAAAACTGTTTTTT
TRBV11-2,-,TRBJ1-5,-,CASSLDGGESNQPQHF,TGTGCCAGCAGCTTAGATGGGGGCGAAAGCAATCAGCCCCAGCATTTT
TRBV7-9,TRBD1,TRBJ2-5,-,CASSRQGRETQYF,TGTGCCAGCAGCCGACAGGGTCGGGAGACCCAGTACTTC
TRBV28,-,TRBJ2-4,few,CASSSPGVAKNIQYF,TGTGCCAGCAGTTCCCCGGGGGTAGCCAAAAACATTCAGTACTTC
TRBV11-2,-,TRBJ1-1,-,CASSLGGVGGEHTEAFF,TGTGCCAGCAGCTTGGGGGGAGTGGGGGGGGAGCACACTGAAGCTTTCTTT
TRBV7-3,-,TRBJ2-3,-,CASSLTNRPRQASTDTQYF,TGTGCCAGCAGCTTAACGAATAGGCCTAGACAGGCTAGCACAGATACGCAGTATTTT
TRBV19,TRBD1,TRBJ2-3,-,CASSQTGSTDTQYF,TGTGCCAGTAGCCAGACAGGGAGCACAGATACGCAGTATTTT
TRBV30,TRBD1,TRBJ1-2,-,CAWSVLLRGPDRGYGYTF,TGTGCCTGGAGTGTACTCTTAAGGGGACCAGACAGGGGGTATGGCTACACCTTC
TRBV29-1,TRBD1,TRBJ1-5,once,CSVPGGNSNQPQHF,TGCAGCGTTCCAGGGGGGAATAGCAATCAGCCCCAGCATTTT
TRBV12-5,TRBD2,TRBJ2-1,-,CASGLGSLAGGLLDEQFF,TGTGCTAGTGGTTTGGGATCACTAGCGGGGGGACTCCTGGATGAGCAGTTCTTC
TRBV27,TRBD1,TRBJ2-7,-,CASSSGQDSYEQYF,TGTGCCAGCAGTTCGGGACAGGACTCCTACGAGCAGTACTTC
TRBV5-5,-,TRBJ2-7,-,CASSLTAPGSYEQYF,TGTGCCAGCAGCTTGACGGCCCCGGGGTCCTACGAGCAGTACTTC
TRBV5-1,-,TRBJ1-3,once,CASSLGRGVGNTIYF,TGCGCCAGCAGCTTGGGCAGGGGTGTCGGAAACACCATATATTTT
TRBV25-1,-,TRBJ1-2,-,CASSDAGGYTF,TGTGCCAGCAGCGACGCAGGTGGCTACACCTTC
TRBV5-1,TRBD1,TRBJ1-5,-,CASSLGGIGTGDGQPQHF,TGCGCCAGCAGCCTCGGCGGAATAGGGACAGGGGATGGACAGCCCCAGCATTTT
TRBV5-1,-,TRBJ2-3,-,CASSLNREGGTDTQYF,TGCGCCAGCAGCTTGAACAGGGAAGGGGGCACAGATACGCAGTATTTT
TRBV9,-,TRBJ2-3,-,CASSVDGVPTDTQYF,TGTGCCAGCAGCGTAGACGGGGTCCCCACAGATACGCAGTATTTT
TRBV7-2,-,TRBJ1-1,-,CASRMAYMNTEAFF,TGTGCCAGCAGGATGGCATACATGAACACTGAAGCTTTCTTT
TRBV19,TRBD1,TRBJ2-7,-,CASRALQGDEQYF,TGTGCCAGTAGGGCACTACAGGGGGACGAGCAGTACTTC
TRBV30,-,TRBJ2-1,-,CAWTPSSYNEQFF,TGTGCCTGGACTCCGAGCTCCTACAATGAGCAGTTCTTC
TRBV9,-,TRBJ2-3,-,CASSVLLLGTQYF,TGTGCCAGCAGCGTATTATTGCTAGGCACGCAGTATTTT